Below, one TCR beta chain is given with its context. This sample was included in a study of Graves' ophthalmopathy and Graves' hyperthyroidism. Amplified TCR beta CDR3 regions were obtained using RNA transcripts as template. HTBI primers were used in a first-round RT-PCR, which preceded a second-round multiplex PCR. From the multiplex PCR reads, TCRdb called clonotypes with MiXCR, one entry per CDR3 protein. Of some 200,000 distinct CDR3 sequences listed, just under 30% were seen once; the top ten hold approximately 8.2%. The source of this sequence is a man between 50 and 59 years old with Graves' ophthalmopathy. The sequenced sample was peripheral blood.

The CDR3 bases are TGTGCCAGCAGTGATTGGATCGGGGCCGGGGAGCTGTTTTTT. Its protein is CASSDWIGAGELFF. The chain combines TRBV25-1 with TRBJ2-2; tentative D call: TRBD2 (5 bases). Germline values: CDR1 MGHDK, CDR2 SYGVNS. V lost 3 bases, J lost 6 bases, and 11 bases lay in between. The CDR3 spans 14 residues. Drawing the rest from reference TRBV25-1 and TRBJ2-2, the complete variable domain is EADIYQTPRYLVIGTGKKITLECSQTMGHDKMYWYQQDPGMELHLIHYSYGVNSTEKGDLSSESTVSRIRTEHFPLTLESARPSHTSQYLCASSDWIGAGELFFGEGSRLTVL.